The 9 T cell receptor beta chains presented below share a single source sample, sequenced in a study of blood T cell repertoires in COVID-19. Sequenced by immunoSEQ multiplex PCR; TCRdb stores in-frame clones only, minus some. In the table there are 150,000 to 200,000 clones, around 85% of which are singletons. Sequencing was performed on peripheral blood. The receptor set was obtained from a man aged 50 to 60 who had recovered from COVID-19.

The gene calls are TRBV27 and TRBJ2-7, with TRBD2 identical over 11 bases. The V and J ends lost 6 bases and 3 bases, in that order; junction bases with no gene match: 4. The CDR3 contains 14 residues. From germline, CDR1 is MNHEY and CDR2 SMNVEV (reference sequence). The DNA of the CDR3 is TGTGCCAGCAGCTCCGGGACTAGCGGCTACGAGCAGTACTTC. Translating gives CASSSGTSGYEQYF.

The CDR3 sequence is CASSSLAGTGELFF. The CDR3 bases are TGTGCCAGCAGCTCGCTAGCGGGTACCGGGGAGCTGTTTTTT. The rearrangement joins TRBV27 to TRBJ2-2, with 8 positions matching TRBD2. V lost 6 bases to trimming and J lost 5 bases; unmatched junction nucleotides: 5. The CDR3 spans 14 residues. Germline V lookup: CDR1 MNHEY, CDR2 SMNVEV (reference sequence).

The rearrangement uses TRBV5-8 and TRBJ1-1; weak D call: TRBD1 (6 bases). This CDR3 contains 12 residues. Trimming took 5 bases from V and 8 from J, leaving 13 bases between them. Per the germline V gene, CDR1 is SGHTS and CDR2 is YDEGEE. The CDR3 DNA follows: TGTGCCAGCAGGCCCAGGGGTGGAGAAGCTTTCTTT. Protein: CASRPRGGEAFF.

V gene TRBV27 combines with J gene TRBJ1-2, with D possibly TRBD1 on 6 matching bases. Trimming shortened V by 8 bases and J by 3 bases, and 16 bases separated the two germline ends. The CDR3 sequence is 14 residues long. Per germline, CDR1 MNHEY and CDR2 SMNVEV (reference sequence). The CDR3 loop is CASGTGFWDYGYTF. The CDR3 nucleotides are TGTGCCAGCGGAACAGGGTTTTGGGACTATGGCTACACCTTC.

This clone was recorded a few times. The rearrangement links TRBV29-1 to TRBJ1-1; D is uncertain. Germline lookup yields CDR1 SQVTM and CDR2 ANQGSEA. With 3 bases removed from V and 4 bases from J, the gap between germline ends came to 12 bases. This CDR3 comprises 13 residues. This CDR3 reads CSVEAREGTEAFF. The CDR3 nucleotides are TGCAGCGTTGAGGCTCGCGAGGGCACTGAAGCTTTCTTT.

The chain is built from TRBV2 and TRBJ1-5, with a possible D match to TRBD1 (6 bases). The length of the CDR3 is 16 residues. Germline V lookup: CDR1 SNHLY, CDR2 FYNNEI. The germline V and J ends were trimmed by 6 bases and 4 bases, with 19 bases remaining between them. Written as DNA, the CDR3 is TGTGCCAGCAGATCCGGACAGACCAGGGAAAATCAGCCCCAGCATTTT. Translating gives CASRSGQTRENQPQHF.

V is TRBV7-3 and J is TRBJ1-6, with D possibly being TRBD1 (6 bases). V lost 0 bases and J 6 bases, leaving 12 bases between the germline ends. The CDR3 length is 16 residues. CDR1 is SGHTA, CDR2 FQGTGA, per germline. CDR3 nucleotide sequence: TGTGCCAGCAGCTTAACCAGGGGTGGTCGTAATTCACCCCTCCACTTT. It is translated as CASSLTRGGRNSPLHF.

The CDR3 DNA is TGTGCCAGCAGCGTAGTACTATCAGATACGCAGTATTTT. It encodes CASSVVLSDTQYF. This chain uses TRBV9 with TRBJ2-3, with D unclear. Deletions cut 0 bases from V and 4 bases from J, with 6 bases between. The CDR3 covers 13 residues. The germline CDR1 and CDR2 sequences are SGDLS and YYNGEE.

The V call is TRBV10-1, the J call TRBJ2-7; 11 nucleotides match TRBD2. Germline trimming cut 4 bases from V and 3 bases from J; bases unmatched to any gene: 5. The germline V gene encodes CDR1 WNHNN and CDR2 SYGVQD (reference sequence). The CDR3 has 15 residues. CDR3 in DNA: TGCGCCAGCAGTGGTACCGGGACTAGCGGCTACGAGCAGTACTTC. Residues: CASSGTGTSGYEQYF.